These 26 T cell receptor beta chains share one sample of origin, sequenced in a study of T cell repertoires in cytomegalovirus infection. TCRdb redid the calling of the reads with MiXCR, one entry per CDR3 protein. The sample consists of 200,000 to 250,000 distinct CDR3 sequences, roughly 23% of them appearing once. Specimen: CD8+ T cells from PBMCs. Source of these receptors: a human donor in good health (CMV status not recorded). Some clones in this sample may be carry-over from other donors' samples.

The chain is built from TRBV12-3 or TRBV12-4 and TRBJ2-3; D gene unclear. This CDR3 has 16 amino acids. Trimming pared 2 bases from V and 1 base from J, leaving 13 bases between. The CDR3 loop is CASSLSVSPGTDTQYF. The CDR3 bases are TGTGCCAGCAGTTTAAGCGTTTCCCCAGGCACAGATACGCAGTATTTT.

This clonotype showed up just a few times. The chain recombines TRBV5-4 with TRBJ1-1; perhaps TRBD1 as D (6 bases). The CDR3 contains 15 residues. The germline V gene encodes CDR1 SGHNT and CDR2 YYREEE (reference sequence). The V end lost 1 base, the J end lost 1 base, and 11 bases lay between the germline ends. This CDR3 is CASSLPGGPNTEAFF. CDR3 DNA: TGTGCCAGCAGCTTGCCCGGGGGGCCGAACACTGAAGCTTTCTTT.

This chain connects TRBV30 to TRBJ2-3, with TRBD1 identical over 10 bases. This CDR3 is built from 15 residues. V lost 4 bases to trimming and J lost 2 bases; unmatched junction nucleotides: 6. Per the germline V gene, CDR1 is GTSNPN and CDR2 is SVGIG (reference sequence). The CDR3 spells CAWTGTGALTDTQYF. The CDR3 region has the DNA TGTGCCTGGACTGGGACAGGGGCGCTCACAGATACGCAGTATTTT.

In this sample, this clonotype turned up many times. This chain joins TRBV4-1 and TRBJ1-1; D remains ambiguous. In germline, CDR1 is MGHRA, CDR2 YSYEKL. V was shortened by 3 bases and J by 1 base, with 9 bases between the two germline ends. The CDR3 has 14 amino acids. The CDR3 reads CASSQTRSNTEAFF. The CDR3 bases are TGCGCCAGCAGCCAGACTCGTTCGAACACTGAAGCTTTCTTT.

J is TRBJ1-5 and V is TRBV28; possible D gene TRBD1, 5 bases. V lost 6 bases, J lost 7 bases, and 16 bases lay in between. The CDR3 is made up of 14 amino acids. CDR1 is MDHEN, CDR2 SYDVKM, per germline. The CDR3 DNA sequence: TGTGCCAGCAGCTCAGGGCTCACGGCCCAGCCCCAGCATTTT. It yields the protein CASSSGLTAQPQHF.

This clonotype was seen many times. The chain has TRBV7-8 and TRBJ1-1; TRBD1 matches at 7 bases. The CDR3 runs 17 residues. V lost 2 bases and J lost 0; bases outside the gene matches: 9. Germline-derived CDR1 and CDR2 are SGHVS and FQNEAQ. CDR3 in amino acids: CASSLLLRGGMNTEAFF. CDR3 in DNA: TGTGCCAGCAGCTTACTCTTGCGAGGGGGCATGAACACTGAAGCTTTCTTT.

This chain uses TRBV6-6 with TRBJ2-7, with unresolved D. Germline lookup yields CDR1 MNHNY and CDR2 SVGAGI (reference sequence). Trimming left V 2 bases short and J 7 bases short, with 6 bases between. CDR3 size: 11 residues. In DNA form, the CDR3 reads TGTGCCAGCAGTTACAACGGGGAGCAGTACTTC. Translated: CASSYNGEQYF.

The chain couples TRBV20-1 to TRBJ1-1; no clear D gene. Germline V gene data show CDR1 as DFQATT and CDR2 as SNEGSKA (reference sequence). The CDR3 consists of 13 residues. Trimming shortened V by 3 bases and J by 11 bases, and 19 bases separated the two germline ends. CDR3 sequence (DNA): TGCAGTGCTAGCGACGGAGGATCTTTGGATGCTTTCTTT. It yields the protein CSASDGGSLDAFF.

This clonotype was observed at least ten times. The chain recombines TRBV19 with TRBJ2-7, with TRBD1 as a possible D gene (5 bases). Germline values: CDR1 LNHDA, CDR2 SQIVND (reference sequence). The CDR3 is 14 amino acids. Trimming removed 5 bases at V and 0 bases at J, with 11 bases between. Here the CDR3 reads CASSLPDSSYEQYF. In DNA form, the CDR3 reads TGTGCCAGTAGTCTCCCAGACAGCTCCTACGAGCAGTACTTC.

The CDR3 sequence: CASSPRISGETQYF. CDR3 DNA: TGTGCCAGCAGTCCCCGGATCTCTGGAGAGACCCAGTACTTC. This chain connects TRBV28 to TRBJ2-5; D gene uncertain. V shed 5 bases and J shed 4 bases, with 14 bases lying between them. Per the germline V gene, CDR1 is MDHEN and CDR2 is SYDVKM. CDR3 length: 14 residues.

This clonotype occurred a few times. This rearrangement joins TRBV19 to TRBJ2-7; TRBD2 matches at 11 bases. Trimming removed 3 bases from V and 3 bases from J; junction bases left unmatched: 4. The CDR3 is 15 amino acids. Germline CDR1 LNHDA, CDR2 SQIVND (reference sequence). The CDR3, as DNA: TGTGCCAGTAGTATGACACTAGCGGGGGTCTACGAGCAGTACTTC. Translation: CASSMTLAGVYEQYF.

This clonotype was detected only a few times. V and J are TRBV14 and TRBJ1-1, with D uncertain. The CDR3 is made up of 13 amino acids. Trimming shortened V by 3 bases and J by 3 bases, and 8 bases separated the two germline ends. The germline V gene has CDR1 SGHDN and CDR2 FVKESK. The CDR3 sequence is CASSHRFYTEAFF. The CDR3, as DNA: TGTGCCAGCAGCCACCGATTCTACACTGAAGCTTTCTTT.

The V call is TRBV19, the J call TRBJ1-1; D unresolved. The V gene's germline CDR1 is LNHDA and CDR2 SQIVND (reference sequence). Trimming removed 5 bases from V and 5 bases from J, with 21 bases in between. The CDR3 totals 16 residues. The CDR3 DNA follows: TGTGCCAGTAGTCTCCTGTCGTCAGTTTTTAGGACTGAAGCTTTCTTT. It codes for CASSLLSSVFRTEAFF.

The CDR3 here is CASTTGLYTGELFF. The CDR3 DNA follows: TGTGCCAGTACTACGGGACTCTACACCGGGGAGCTGTTTTTT. This chain uses TRBV19 with TRBJ2-2, with D possibly matching TRBD2 (6 bases). Germline CDR1 LNHDA, CDR2 SQIVND (reference sequence). The length of the CDR3 is 14 residues. The germline V and J ends were trimmed by 7 bases and 3 bases, with 12 bases remaining between them.

This chain connects TRBV12-3 or TRBV12-4 to TRBJ1-5; D gene ambiguous. V was shortened by 5 bases and J by 0 bases, with 8 bases between the two germline ends. The CDR3 runs to 14 residues. The chain's CDR3 is CASSETFSNQPQHF. The CDR3 DNA is TGTGCCAGCAGTGAGACATTTAGCAATCAGCCCCAGCATTTT.

This sequence joins TRBV15 and TRBJ1-2; no clear D. V lost 6 bases to trimming and J lost 3 bases, with 11 bases between them. CDR1 LNHNV and CDR2 YYDKDF come from the germline V gene (reference sequence). This CDR3 region has 13 residues. CDR3 nucleotide sequence: TGTGCCACCAGTCCGGGAAGGGACTATGGCTACACCTTC. The encoded protein is CATSPGRDYGYTF.

This clonotype appeared many times. The chain carries TRBV28 and TRBJ2-3; weak D call: TRBD1 (5 bases). The CDR3 consists of 15 residues. Germline V gene sequence: CDR1 MDHEN, CDR2 SYDVKM. Trimming left V 3 bases short and J 4 bases short, with 14 bases between. The CDR3 DNA reads TGTGCCAGCAGTTTCTTACAGGCGCCTCCAGATACGCAGTATTTT. This sequence encodes CASSFLQAPPDTQYF.

The J gene is TRBJ1-1, the V gene TRBV20-1; D unclear. V lost 6 bases, J lost 6 bases, and 17 bases lay in between. CDR1 DFQATT and CDR2 SNEGSKA come from the germline V gene (reference sequence). CDR3 length: 13 amino acids. The CDR3 coding sequence is TGCAGTGCCACCTCGGGTGTTCTGGCTGAAGCTTTCTTT. Protein product: CSATSGVLAEAFF.

The V call is TRBV19, the J call TRBJ2-3; TRBD2 agrees at 14 bases. The trim removed 10 bases at V and 4 bases at J, leaving 4 bases unmatched. CDR1 and CDR2 (germline): LNHDA, SQIVND (reference sequence). CDR3 length: 14 residues. CDR3 in DNA: TGTGCCACGGGACTAGCGGGGGTGTCAGATACGCAGTATTTT. Amino acids: CATGLAGVSDTQYF.

This clonotype was observed a few times. This chain joins TRBV6-1 and TRBJ2-7; tentative D call: TRBD2 (5 bases). The CDR3 consists of 14 residues. Germline CDR1 reads MNHNS; CDR2 reads SASEGT. V was trimmed by 5 bases and J by 2 bases, leaving 13 bases between them. CDR3 DNA: TGTGCCAGCAGTCCCCATTGGGGAGCCTACGAGCAGTACTTC. It codes for CASSPHWGAYEQYF.

Details on this clonotype: Its ends do not fully match the called genes, so a read error is possible. The rearrangement joins TRBV28 to TRBJ1-1; D gene ambiguous. Looked up from germline, CDR1 is MDHEN and CDR2 is SYDVKM. The CDR3 sequence is 14 residues long. CDR3 sequence (DNA): TGTGCCAGCAGTTTGGTAGGGTTGAACGCTGAAGCTTTCTTT. Its protein product is CASSLVGLNAEAFF.

The chain carries TRBV19 and TRBJ2-1; TRBD1 matches 9 bases. The CDR3 runs 15 residues. V dropped 5 bases and J dropped 9; count of bases not matched to a gene: 11. Germline V CDR1 and CDR2: LNHDA, SQIVND (reference sequence). The DNA for the CDR3 is TGTGCCAGTAGTCTGACAGGGGGTATGAATGGTGAGCAGTTCTTC. Amino acids: CASSLTGGMNGEQFF. The complete variable domain, with remaining parts taken from reference TRBV19 and TRBJ2-1, reads DGGITQSPKYLFRKEGQNVTLSCEQNLNHDAMYWYRQDPGQGLRLIYYSQIVNDFQKGDIAEGYSVSREKKESFPLTVTSAQKNPTAFYLCASSLTGGMNGEQFFGPGTRLTVL.

In its sample, this clonotype was seen many times. The gene calls are TRBV7-9 and TRBJ2-5; 7 nucleotides match TRBD1. The CDR3 has 13 residues. Losses at the gene ends were 3 bases for V and 4 bases for J; bases not matched to a gene: 2. CDR1 and CDR2 from the germline V gene are SEHNR and FQNEAQ (reference sequence). The CDR3 reads CASSLRQGETQYF. Written as DNA, the CDR3 is TGTGCCAGCAGCTTGAGACAGGGAGAGACCCAGTACTTC.

This clonotype was picked up a small number of times. The V call is TRBV7-2, the J call TRBJ2-1; D not resolved. Germline assignment: CDR1 SGHTA and CDR2 FQGNSA. V gave up 6 bases and J gave up 0 bases, with 9 bases separating them. This CDR3 region has 14 residues. The CDR3: CASSYLTSYNEQFF. The CDR3 nucleotides are TGTGCCAGCAGTTACCTGACCTCCTACAATGAGCAGTTCTTC. The whole variable domain, remainder taken from reference TRBV7-2 and TRBJ2-1, is GAGVSQSPSNKVTEKGKDVELRCDPISGHTALYWYRQSLGQGLEFLIYFQGNSAPDKSGLPSDRFSAERTGGSVSTLTIQRTQQEDSAVYLCASSYLTSYNEQFFGPGTRLTVL.

This clonotype has more than one count but fewer than ten. The V call is TRBV23-1, the J call TRBJ2-2; 8 bases match TRBD1. TRBV23-1 has ORF status, its function being uncertain. V dropped 4 bases and J dropped 0; count of bases not matched to a gene: 1. CDR3 length: 15 residues. The CDR3 spells CASSRTGPNTGELFF. For the CDR3, the DNA is TGCGCCAGCAGTCGGACAGGGCCGAACACCGGGGAGCTGTTTTTT.

This clonotype was detected a few times. The J gene is TRBJ1-1, the V gene TRBV2; D not resolved. The CDR3 totals 14 residues. Deletions cut 1 base from V and 7 bases from J, with 13 bases between. Per germline, CDR1 SNHLY and CDR2 FYNNEI. The DNA of the CDR3 is TGTGCCAGCAGTGAAGTAGTGTCCCGAATTGAAGCTTTCTTT. Translated, it gives CASSEVVSRIEAFF.